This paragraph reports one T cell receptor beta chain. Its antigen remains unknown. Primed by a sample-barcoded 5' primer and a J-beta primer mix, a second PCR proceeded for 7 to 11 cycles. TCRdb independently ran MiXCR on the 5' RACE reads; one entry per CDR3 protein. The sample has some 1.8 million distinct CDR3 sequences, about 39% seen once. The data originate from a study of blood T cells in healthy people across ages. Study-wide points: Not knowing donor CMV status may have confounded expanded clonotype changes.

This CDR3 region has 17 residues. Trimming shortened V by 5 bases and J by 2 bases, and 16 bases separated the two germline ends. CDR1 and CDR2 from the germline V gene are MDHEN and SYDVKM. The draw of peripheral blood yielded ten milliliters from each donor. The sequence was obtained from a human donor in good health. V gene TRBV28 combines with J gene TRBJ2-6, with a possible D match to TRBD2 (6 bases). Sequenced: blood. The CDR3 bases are TGTGCCAGCAGTGACCCTCGGGAGAGTACTGGGGCCAACGTCCTGACTTTC. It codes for CASSDPRESTGANVLTF. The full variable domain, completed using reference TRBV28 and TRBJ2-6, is DVKVTQSSRYLVKRTGEKVFLECVQDMDHENMFWYRQDPGLGLRLIYFSYDVKMKEKGDIPEGYSVSREKKERFSLILESASTNQTSMYLCASSDPRESTGANVLTFGAGSRLTVL.